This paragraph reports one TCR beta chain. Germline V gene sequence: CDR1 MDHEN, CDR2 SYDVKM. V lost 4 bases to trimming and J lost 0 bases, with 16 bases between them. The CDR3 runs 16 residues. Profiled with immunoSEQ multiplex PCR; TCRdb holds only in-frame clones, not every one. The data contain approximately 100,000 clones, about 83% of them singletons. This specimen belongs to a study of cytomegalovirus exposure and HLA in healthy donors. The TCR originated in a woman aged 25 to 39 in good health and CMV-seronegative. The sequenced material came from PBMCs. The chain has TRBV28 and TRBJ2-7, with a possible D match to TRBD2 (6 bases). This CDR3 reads CASSWGGAANSYEQYF. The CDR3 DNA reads TGTGCCAGCAGTTGGGGAGGAGCGGCAAACTCCTACGAGCAGTACTTC.